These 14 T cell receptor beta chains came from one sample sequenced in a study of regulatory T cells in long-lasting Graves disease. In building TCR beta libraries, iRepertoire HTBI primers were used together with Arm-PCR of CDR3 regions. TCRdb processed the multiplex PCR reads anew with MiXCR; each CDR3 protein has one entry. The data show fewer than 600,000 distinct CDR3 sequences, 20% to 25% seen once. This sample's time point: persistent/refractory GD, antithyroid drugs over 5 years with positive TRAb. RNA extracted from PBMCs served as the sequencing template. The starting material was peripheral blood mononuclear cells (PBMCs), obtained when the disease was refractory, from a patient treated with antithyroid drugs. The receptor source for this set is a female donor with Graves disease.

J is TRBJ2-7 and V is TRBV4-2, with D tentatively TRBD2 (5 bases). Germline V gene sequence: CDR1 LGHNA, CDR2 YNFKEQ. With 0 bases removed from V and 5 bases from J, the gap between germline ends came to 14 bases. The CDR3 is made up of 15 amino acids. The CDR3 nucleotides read TGTGCCAGCAGCCAAGAAGGCAGAGGGTTGGACGAGCAGTACTTC. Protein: CASSQEGRGLDEQYF.

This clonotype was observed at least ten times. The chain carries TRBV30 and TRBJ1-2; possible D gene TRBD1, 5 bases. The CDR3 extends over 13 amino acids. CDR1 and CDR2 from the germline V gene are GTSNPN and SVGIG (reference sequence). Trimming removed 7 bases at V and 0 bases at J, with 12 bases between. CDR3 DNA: TGTGCCTCAAACCGGGGGTCTAACTATGGCTACACCTTC. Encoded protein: CASNRGSNYGYTF.

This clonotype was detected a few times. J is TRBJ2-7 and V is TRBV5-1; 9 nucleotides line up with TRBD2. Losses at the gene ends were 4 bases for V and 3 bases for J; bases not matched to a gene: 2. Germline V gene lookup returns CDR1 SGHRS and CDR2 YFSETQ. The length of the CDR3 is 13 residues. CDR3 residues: CASSELAGYEQYF. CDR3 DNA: TGCGCCAGCAGCGAACTAGCGGGCTACGAGCAGTACTTC.

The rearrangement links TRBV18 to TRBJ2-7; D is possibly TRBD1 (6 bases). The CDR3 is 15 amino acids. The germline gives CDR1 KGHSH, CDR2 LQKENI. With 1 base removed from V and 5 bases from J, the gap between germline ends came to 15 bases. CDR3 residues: CASSPRLQGKNEQYF. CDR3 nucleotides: TGTGCCAGCTCACCACGGTTACAGGGTAAGAACGAGCAGTACTTC.

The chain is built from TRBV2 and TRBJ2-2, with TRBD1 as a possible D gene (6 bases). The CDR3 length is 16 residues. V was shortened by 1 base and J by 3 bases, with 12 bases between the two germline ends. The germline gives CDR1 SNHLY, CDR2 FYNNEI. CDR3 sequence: CASSEERTVYTGELFF. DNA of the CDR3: TGTGCCAGCAGTGAAGAACGGACAGTTTACACCGGGGAGCTGTTTTTT. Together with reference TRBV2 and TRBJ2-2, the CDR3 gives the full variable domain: EPEVTQTPSHQVTQMGQEVILRCVPISNHLYFYWYRQILGQKVEFLVSFYNNEISEKSEIFDDQFSVERPDGSNFTLKIRSTKLEDSAMYFCASSEERTVYTGELFFGEGSRLTVL.

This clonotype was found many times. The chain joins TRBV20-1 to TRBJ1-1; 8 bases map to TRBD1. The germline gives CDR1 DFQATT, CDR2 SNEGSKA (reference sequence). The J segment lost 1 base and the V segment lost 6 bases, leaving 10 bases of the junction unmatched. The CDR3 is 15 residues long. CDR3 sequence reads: CSAHLGGQGNTEAFF. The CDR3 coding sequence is TGCAGTGCCCACCTAGGAGGACAGGGGAACACTGAAGCTTTCTTT.

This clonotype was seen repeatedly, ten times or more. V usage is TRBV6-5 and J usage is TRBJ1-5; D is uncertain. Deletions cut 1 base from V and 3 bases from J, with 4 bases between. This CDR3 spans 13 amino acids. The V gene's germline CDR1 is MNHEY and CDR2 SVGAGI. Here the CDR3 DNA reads TGTGCCAGCAGTTACTATCCCAATCAGCCCCAGCATTTT. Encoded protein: CASSYYPNQPQHF.

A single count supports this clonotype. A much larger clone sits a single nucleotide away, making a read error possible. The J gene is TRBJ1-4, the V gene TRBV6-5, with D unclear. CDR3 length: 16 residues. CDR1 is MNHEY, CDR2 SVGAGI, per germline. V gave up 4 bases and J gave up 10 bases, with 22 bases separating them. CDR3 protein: CASSSPPLAQQGKLFF. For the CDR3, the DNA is TGTGCCAGCAGTTCGCCCCCTCTGGCGCAGCAAGGAAAACTGTTTTTT.

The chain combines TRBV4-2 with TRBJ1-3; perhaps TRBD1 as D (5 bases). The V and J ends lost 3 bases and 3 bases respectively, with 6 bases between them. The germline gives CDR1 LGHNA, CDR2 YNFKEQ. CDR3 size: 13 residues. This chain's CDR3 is CASSQGDGNTIYF. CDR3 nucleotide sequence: TGTGCCAGCAGCCAGGGGGATGGAAACACCATATATTTT.

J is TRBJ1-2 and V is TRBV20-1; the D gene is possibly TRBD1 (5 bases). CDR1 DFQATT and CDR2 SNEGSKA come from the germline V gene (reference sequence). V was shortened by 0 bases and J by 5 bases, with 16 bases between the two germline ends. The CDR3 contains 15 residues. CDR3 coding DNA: TGCAGTGCTAGAGATCTCCAGGAGGGGAATTATGGCTACACCTTC. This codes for CSARDLQEGNYGYTF.

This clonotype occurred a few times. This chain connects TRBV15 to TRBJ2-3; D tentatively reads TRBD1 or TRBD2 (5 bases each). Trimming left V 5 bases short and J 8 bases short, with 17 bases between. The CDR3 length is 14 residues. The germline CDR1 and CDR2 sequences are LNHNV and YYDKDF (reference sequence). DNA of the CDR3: TGTGCCACCAGCCCCCGGGACCCCGAAGTTACGCAGTATTTT. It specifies CATSPRDPEVTQYF.

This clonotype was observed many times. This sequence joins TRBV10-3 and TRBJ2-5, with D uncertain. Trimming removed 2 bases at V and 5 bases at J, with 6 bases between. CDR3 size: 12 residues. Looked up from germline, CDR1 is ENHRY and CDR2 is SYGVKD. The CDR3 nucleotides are TGTGCCATCAGTGAGACGGCCGAGACCCAGTACTTC. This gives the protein CAISETAETQYF.

DNA of the CDR3: TGCAGCGTTAAGTTAGGAGAGGAGACCCAGTACTTC. Its translation: CSVKLGEETQYF. This chain connects TRBV29-1 to TRBJ2-5; D is uncertain. The ends were cut back, 5 bases at V and 5 bases at J, with 12 bases in the middle. The CDR3 loop spans 12 amino acids. From germline, CDR1 is SQVTM and CDR2 ANQGSEA.

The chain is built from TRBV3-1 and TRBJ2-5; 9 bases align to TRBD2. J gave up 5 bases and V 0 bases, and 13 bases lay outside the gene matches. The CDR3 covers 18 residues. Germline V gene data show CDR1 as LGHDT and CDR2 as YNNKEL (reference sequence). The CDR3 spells CASSQDLASGRSLETQYF. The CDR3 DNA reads TGTGCCAGCAGCCAAGATCTGGCCAGCGGGAGGAGTTTGGAGACCCAGTACTTC.